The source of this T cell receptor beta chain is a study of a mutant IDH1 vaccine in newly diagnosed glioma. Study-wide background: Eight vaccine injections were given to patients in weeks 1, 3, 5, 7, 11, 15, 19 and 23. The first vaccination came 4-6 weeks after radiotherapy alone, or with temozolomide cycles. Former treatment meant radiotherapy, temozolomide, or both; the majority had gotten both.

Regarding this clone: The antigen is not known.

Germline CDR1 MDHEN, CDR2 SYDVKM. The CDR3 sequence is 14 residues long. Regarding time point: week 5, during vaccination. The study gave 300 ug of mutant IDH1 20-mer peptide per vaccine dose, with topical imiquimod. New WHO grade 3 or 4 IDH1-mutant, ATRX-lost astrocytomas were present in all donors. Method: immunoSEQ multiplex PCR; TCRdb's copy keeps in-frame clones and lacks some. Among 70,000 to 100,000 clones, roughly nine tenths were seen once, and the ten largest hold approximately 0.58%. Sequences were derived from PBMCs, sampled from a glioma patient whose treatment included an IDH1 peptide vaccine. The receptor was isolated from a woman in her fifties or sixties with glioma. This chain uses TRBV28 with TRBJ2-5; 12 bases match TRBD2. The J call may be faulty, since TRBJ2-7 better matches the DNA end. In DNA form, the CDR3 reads TGTGCCAGCAGCAGACTAGCGGGAGCCTACGAGCAGTACTTC. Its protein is CASSRLAGAYEQYF.